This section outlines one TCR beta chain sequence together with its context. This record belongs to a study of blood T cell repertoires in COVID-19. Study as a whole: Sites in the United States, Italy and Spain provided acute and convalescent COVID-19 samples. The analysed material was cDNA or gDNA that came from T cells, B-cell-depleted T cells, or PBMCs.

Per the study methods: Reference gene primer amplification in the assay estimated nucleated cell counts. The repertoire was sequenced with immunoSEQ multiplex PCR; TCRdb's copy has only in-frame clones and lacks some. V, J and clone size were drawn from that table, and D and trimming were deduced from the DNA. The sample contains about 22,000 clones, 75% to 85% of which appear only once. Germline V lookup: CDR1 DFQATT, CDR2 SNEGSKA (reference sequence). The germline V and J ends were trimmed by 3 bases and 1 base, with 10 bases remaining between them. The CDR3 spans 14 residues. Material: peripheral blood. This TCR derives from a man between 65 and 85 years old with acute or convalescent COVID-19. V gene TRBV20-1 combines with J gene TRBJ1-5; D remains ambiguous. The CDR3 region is CSASSGQSNQPQHF. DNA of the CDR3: TGCAGTGCTAGTTCTGGGCAGAGCAATCAGCCCCAGCATTTT.